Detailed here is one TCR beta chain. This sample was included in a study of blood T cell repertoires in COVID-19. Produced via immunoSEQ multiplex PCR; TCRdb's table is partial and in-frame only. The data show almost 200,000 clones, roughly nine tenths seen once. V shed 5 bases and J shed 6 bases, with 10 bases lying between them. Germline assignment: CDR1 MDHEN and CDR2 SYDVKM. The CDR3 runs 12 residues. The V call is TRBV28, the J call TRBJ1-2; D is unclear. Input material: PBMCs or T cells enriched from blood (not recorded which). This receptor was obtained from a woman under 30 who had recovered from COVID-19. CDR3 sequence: CASSTQRHGYTF. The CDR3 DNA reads TGTGCCAGCAGTACCCAGCGACATGGCTACACCTTC.